Presented here are 28 T cell receptor beta chains from one specimen sequenced in a study of shared clonotypes between healthy human individuals. TCRdb's table, derived via immunoSEQ multiplex PCR, lists solely in-frame clones and lacks some. The table records around 2.1 million clones, 85% to 95% of them present only once. CD8 cells classed as naive were CD45RO-negative and positively selected for CCR7, excluding terminally differentiated effector memory CD45RA+ cells. The sequencing sample was made of naive CD8+ T cells from PBMCs. These receptors were collected from a man between 18 and 35 years old in good health. Some clones in this sample may be carry-over from other donors' samples.

Comments on this clone: This same CDR3 is encoded by further DNA sequences in the sample. J is TRBJ2-3 and V is TRBV9; tentatively, D is TRBD1 or TRBD2 (5 bases each). Per germline, CDR1 SGDLS and CDR2 YYNGEE. Trimming pared 0 bases from V and 1 base from J, leaving 12 bases between. The CDR3 sequence is 16 residues long. CDR3 region: CASSVAGAGGTDTQYF. The DNA for the CDR3 is TGTGCCAGCAGCGTAGCCGGGGCTGGCGGCACAGATACGCAGTATTTT.

The gene calls are TRBV2 and TRBJ2-7, with D maybe TRBD1 (6 bases). Trimming took off 3 bases at V and 2 bases at J, with 14 bases between the two ends. This CDR3 spans 15 amino acids. The germline gives CDR1 SNHLY, CDR2 FYNNEI. The CDR3 bases are TGTGCCAGCAGTGAGTTAAGACAGGATACCTACGAGCAGTACTTC. It encodes CASSELRQDTYEQYF.

V usage is TRBV11-2 and J usage is TRBJ1-3, with 9 bases aligning to TRBD1. The CDR3 extends over 14 amino acids. With 4 bases clipped from V and 4 bases from J, the junction kept 2 bases outside the gene matches. Germline loops: CDR1 SGHAT, CDR2 FQNNGV. The CDR3 loop is CASSYGTGGNTIYF. In DNA, the CDR3 is TGTGCCAGCAGCTACGGGACAGGGGGAAACACCATATATTTT.

This chain joins TRBV11-2 and TRBJ2-3; 9 bases line up with TRBD2. Germline values: CDR1 SGHAT, CDR2 FQNNGV. This CDR3 spans 18 amino acids. Trimming cost V 2 bases and J 4 bases; bases outside gene matches: 13. CDR3 region: CASSLFPLAGGPPDTQYF. The DNA for the CDR3 is TGTGCCAGCAGCTTATTCCCTCTCGCGGGAGGGCCCCCAGATACGCAGTATTTT.

The V gene is TRBV10-3, the J gene TRBJ2-7; D gene unclear. The V end lost 7 bases, the J end lost 3 bases, and 10 bases lay between the germline ends. This CDR3 comprises 12 residues. Germline V gene sequence: CDR1 ENHRY, CDR2 SYGVKD. CDR3 in DNA: TGTGCCATCATGTCCGGAAACTACGAGCAGTACTTC. It specifies CAIMSGNYEQYF.

The V call is TRBV7-9, the J call TRBJ2-3; unclear D gene. Trimming took 7 bases from V and 12 from J, leaving 5 bases between them. CDR3 length: 8 residues. CDR1 and CDR2 from the germline V gene are SEHNR and FQNEAQ (reference sequence). The chain's CDR3 is CASTDQYF. In DNA, the CDR3 is TGTGCCAGCACTGACCAGTATTTT.

This chain connects TRBV28 to TRBJ1-2, with D maybe TRBD1 (5 bases). Trimming took off 6 bases at V and 8 bases at J, with 19 bases between the two ends. Per the germline V gene, CDR1 is MDHEN and CDR2 is SYDVKM. The CDR3 has 14 residues. Here the CDR3 reads CASRTPAGAIGYTF. The CDR3 coding sequence is TGTGCCAGCAGAACACCGGCCGGGGCTATAGGCTACACCTTC.

The V and J genes are TRBV6-5 and TRBJ2-1, with 10 bases that match TRBD2. This CDR3 contains 14 residues. V lost 6 bases, J lost 4 bases, and 3 bases stayed unmatched. Looked up from germline, CDR1 is MNHEY and CDR2 is SVGAGI. CDR3 DNA: TGTGCCAGCAGCCAACTAGCGGGGTACAATGAGCAGTTCTTC. This codes for CASSQLAGYNEQFF.

The CDR3 DNA follows: TGCGCCAGCAGCTTGGATCGGACCCCGTCCTACGAGCAGTACTTC. It is translated as CASSLDRTPSYEQYF. The rearrangement joins TRBV5-1 to TRBJ2-7, with D hard to call. Germline values: CDR1 SGHRS, CDR2 YFSETQ. CDR3 length: 15 residues. V lost 0 bases to trimming and J lost 1 base, with 11 bases between them.

The chain has TRBV27 and TRBJ2-6, with D possibly called TRBD1 or TRBD2 (5 bases each). The CDR3 has 15 amino acids. Trimming pared 10 bases from V and 0 bases from J, leaving 13 bases between. From germline, CDR1 is MNHEY and CDR2 SMNVEV (reference sequence). CDR3 nucleotides: TGTGCCAACCGACGGGGCTACTCTGGGGCCAACGTCCTGACTTTC. Amino acid sequence: CANRRGYSGANVLTF.

The gene calls are TRBV27 and TRBJ2-1, with D possibly being TRBD1 (6 bases). Germline V gene data show CDR1 as MNHEY and CDR2 as SMNVEV (reference sequence). There are 12 residues in the CDR3. V was shortened by 5 bases and J by 12 bases, with 14 bases between the two germline ends. The CDR3 region is CASSPGTRRQFF. The CDR3 nucleotides read TGTGCCAGCAGTCCCGGGACAAGGAGGCAGTTCTTC.

This clone was detected only once. The V gene is TRBV10-3, the J gene TRBJ2-2; a possible D gene is TRBD2 (5 bases). Trimming removed 0 bases at V and 11 bases at J, with 7 bases between. In germline, CDR1 is ENHRY, CDR2 SYGVKD. The CDR3 runs to 12 residues. CDR3 nucleotide sequence: TGTGCCATCAGTGAGTCGAGGGTTGAGCTGTTTTTT. Translating it yields CAISESRVELFF.

The CDR3 DNA reads as TGCGCCAGCAGCCAAGCCTTGACAGGGTGGGACGCCGGGGAGCTGTTTTTT. Its protein is CASSQALTGWDAGELFF. The V call is TRBV4-3, the J call TRBJ2-2; 7 nucleotides line up with TRBD1. The junction had 11 bases not matched to a gene; V was cut back by 1 base and J by 6 bases. Germline CDR1 LGHNA, CDR2 YSLEER. The length of the CDR3 is 17 residues.

The V and J genes are TRBV27 and TRBJ2-7; 13 nucleotides match TRBD2. Germline CDR1 MNHEY, CDR2 SMNVEV (reference sequence). The CDR3 contains 17 residues. V shed 6 bases, J shed 3 bases, and the junction held 11 bases outside the gene matches. In DNA form, the CDR3 reads TGTGCCAGCAGAAACGGGACTAGCGGGACCCACTACTACGAGCAGTACTTC. It encodes CASRNGTSGTHYYEQYF.

This clone turned up a few times. CDR3 sequence reads: CASSPTKMGTGRRGTQYF. In DNA form, the CDR3 reads TGTGCCAGCAGTCCTACCAAGATGGGGACAGGACGCAGGGGGACCCAGTACTTC. J is TRBJ2-5 and V is TRBV27, with 8 bases aligning to TRBD1. This CDR3 spans 18 amino acids. J was trimmed by 7 bases and V by 5 bases; bases with no gene match: 21. CDR1 MNHEY and CDR2 SMNVEV come from the germline V gene (reference sequence).

The rearrangement uses TRBV11-3 and TRBJ2-1; 7 bases map to TRBD2. The J segment lost 13 bases and the V segment lost 5 bases, leaving 8 bases of the junction unmatched. From germline, CDR1 is SGHNT and CDR2 YENEEA. This CDR3 contains 12 residues. CDR3 region: CASSTAGVEQFF. As DNA, the CDR3 is TGTGCCAGCAGCACGGCGGGAGTTGAACAGTTCTTC.

The chain couples TRBV2 to TRBJ2-5; D unclear. Germline V gene data show CDR1 as SNHLY and CDR2 as FYNNEI. Trimming removed 0 bases from V and 5 bases from J, with 13 bases in between. The CDR3 is 15 residues long. The CDR3 region is CASSEARTERETQYF. Written as DNA, the CDR3 is TGTGCCAGCAGTGAAGCCAGGACCGAGCGCGAGACCCAGTACTTC.

The rearrangement joins TRBV9 to TRBJ2-1; 8 bases map to TRBD2. The ends lost 0 bases at V and 3 bases at J; junction bases unmatched: 11. CDR1 and CDR2 from the germline V gene are SGDLS and YYNGEE. The CDR3 runs 18 residues. CDR3 DNA: TGTGCCAGCAGCGTAGAAATCCGGGAGGGCCGGCTCTACAATGAGCAGTTCTTC. Its translation: CASSVEIREGRLYNEQFF.

This clone came up once. This chain connects TRBV19 to TRBJ2-6, with D perhaps TRBD2 (5 bases). V gave up 0 bases and J gave up 6 bases, with 6 bases separating them. The length of the CDR3 is 14 residues. The germline V gene encodes CDR1 LNHDA and CDR2 SQIVND (reference sequence). CDR3 amino acids: CASSIDGEANVLTF. DNA for the CDR3: TGTGCCAGTAGTATAGACGGGGAGGCCAACGTCCTGACTTTC.

V is TRBV27 and J is TRBJ2-7; 8 bases agree with TRBD1. Trimming at V came to 2 bases and at J to 2 bases, leaving 5 bases not matched to a gene. CDR1 and CDR2 (germline): MNHEY, SMNVEV (reference sequence). The CDR3 extends over 15 amino acids. The CDR3: CASSLVSGGPYEQYF. The CDR3 DNA sequence: TGTGCCAGCAGTTTAGTGTCAGGGGGCCCCTACGAGCAGTACTTC.

Of note for this clone: Other nucleotide sequences from this sample produce the same CDR3. V is TRBV27 and J is TRBJ1-1; 8 bases fit TRBD1. The CDR3 extends over 15 amino acids. With 0 bases clipped from V and 3 bases from J, the junction kept 3 bases outside the gene matches. The germline gives CDR1 MNHEY, CDR2 SMNVEV (reference sequence). The CDR3 is CASSLSQGAYTEAFF. For the CDR3, the DNA is TGTGCCAGCAGTTTATCCCAGGGGGCATACACTGAAGCTTTCTTT.

This clone has just one count. Other DNA sequences within the sample encode an identical CDR3. V usage is TRBV9 and J usage is TRBJ1-1; the D is unclear. The V and J ends lost 2 bases and 4 bases respectively, with 9 bases between them. CDR1 and CDR2 (germline): SGDLS, YYNGEE. This CDR3 is built from 13 residues. The CDR3 loop is CASSVGVGTEAFF. The CDR3 DNA reads as TGTGCCAGCAGCGTGGGTGTGGGCACTGAAGCTTTCTTT.

The chain couples TRBV21-1 to TRBJ1-5. TRBV21-1 is a known pseudogene. CDR3 size: 16 residues. DNA of the CDR3: TGTGCCAGCAGCAAAGGGAGGGGAGATAGCAATCAGCCCCAGCATTTT. This sequence encodes CASSKGRGDSNQPQHF.

The chain uses TRBV19 and TRBJ1-1; D gene unclear. The CDR3 is 14 amino acids. Between the trimmed V and J ends, which lost 8 bases and 3 bases, there was a span of 16 bases. CDR1 and CDR2 (germline): LNHDA, SQIVND (reference sequence). CDR3 loop: CASAATYWDTEAFF. The CDR3 DNA is TGTGCCAGTGCCGCGACCTATTGGGACACTGAAGCTTTCTTT.

The sample holds one count of this clone. The chain is built from TRBV11-2 and TRBJ2-1, with 8 bases fitting TRBD2. Per the germline V gene, CDR1 is SGHAT and CDR2 is FQNNGV. This CDR3 is 15 amino acids long. The V segment lost 5 bases and the J segment 5 bases; nucleotides outside the gene matches: 8. CDR3 coding DNA: TGTGCCAGCAGCGAGCGAGGACTAGCAAACAATGAGCAGTTCTTC. Translating gives CASSERGLANNEQFF.

J is TRBJ1-2 and V is TRBV7-9, with D possibly being TRBD1 (6 bases). The length of the CDR3 is 16 residues. Germline CDR1 reads SEHNR; CDR2 reads FQNEAQ (reference sequence). V gave up 5 bases and J gave up 0 bases, with 16 bases separating them. CDR3 coding DNA: TGTGCCAGCAGCGCCCACAACAGGGAAGCTAACTATGGCTACACCTTC. Translating gives CASSAHNREANYGYTF.

The chain couples TRBV9 to TRBJ2-7; no firm D call. Germline values: CDR1 SGDLS, CDR2 YYNGEE. The length of the CDR3 is 14 residues. The V end lost 0 bases, the J end lost 0 bases, and 7 bases lay between the germline ends. The CDR3 reads CASSVGWASYEQYF. CDR3 nucleotides: TGTGCCAGCAGCGTAGGCTGGGCCTCCTACGAGCAGTACTTC.

V and J are TRBV28 and TRBJ2-5; D is possibly TRBD1 (6 bases). V lost 6 bases to trimming and J lost 4 bases, with 15 bases between them. Germline V gene sequence: CDR1 MDHEN, CDR2 SYDVKM. The CDR3 is 14 residues long. The CDR3 DNA follows: TGTGCCAGCAGCGCCCCCCAGGGGCCAGAGACCCAGTACTTC. This gives the protein CASSAPQGPETQYF.